These 20 T cell receptor beta chains came from one sample sequenced in a study of blood T cell repertoires in COVID-19. Repertoires were generated with immunoSEQ multiplex PCR, while TCRdb's copy carries only in-frame clones and drops some. The table lists 300,000 or so clones, about 85% of them singletons. The sample taken for sequencing was peripheral blood. The receptors stem from a woman aged 50 to 60 with active or convalescent COVID-19.

The gene calls are TRBV15 and TRBJ1-6; D is undetermined. Germline CDR1 is LNHNV and CDR2 is YYDKDF (reference sequence). V was clipped by 4 bases and J by 10 bases, with 14 bases between them. This CDR3 comprises 14 residues. The CDR3 coding sequence is TGTGCCACCAGCACCTCCCGACCGAGGTCACCCCTCCACTTT. Translated, it gives CATSTSRPRSPLHF.

The table lists this clone with a count of one. This chain links TRBV3-1 (or the pseudogene TRBV3-2) with TRBJ2-1, with 7 positions matching TRBD2. Germline lookup yields CDR1 LGHDT and CDR2 YNNKEL (reference sequence). The V segment lost 2 bases and the J segment 6 bases; nucleotides outside the gene matches: 4. CDR3 length: 14 amino acids. The DNA for the CDR3 is TGTGCCAGCAGCCAACCCGGCGGGGGCAATGAGCAGTTCTTC. This translates into CASSQPGGGNEQFF.

V usage is TRBV11-2 and J usage is TRBJ1-1; D ambiguous. Trimming took off 4 bases at V and 4 bases at J, with 13 bases between the two ends. The CDR3 length is 14 residues. CDR1 is SGHAT and CDR2 is FQNNGV in the germline V gene. The CDR3, as DNA: TGTGCCAGCAGCTCAGAGCCCGGTGGCACTGAAGCTTTCTTT. This encodes CASSSEPGGTEAFF.

The chain combines TRBV5-4 with TRBJ1-2; 9 nucleotides agree with TRBD1. The CDR3 runs to 15 residues. In germline, CDR1 is SGHNT, CDR2 YYREEE (reference sequence). Losses at the gene ends were 4 bases for V and 9 bases for J; bases not matched to a gene: 13. CDR3 nucleotides: TGTGCCAGCAGCCCAACCCCCGGGACAGGGAGTAGCTACACCTTC. It specifies CASSPTPGTGSSYTF.

This rearrangement joins TRBV15 to TRBJ2-5; D remains ambiguous. V shed 1 base and J shed 1 base, with 13 bases lying between them. This CDR3 is 16 amino acids long. Per germline, CDR1 LNHNV and CDR2 YYDKDF (reference sequence). Here the CDR3 reads CATSRGGQSTQETQYF. CDR3 in DNA: TGTGCCACCAGCAGAGGTGGGCAGTCCACCCAAGAGACCCAGTACTTC.

V gene TRBV29-1 combines with J gene TRBJ1-1; 9 bases line up with TRBD1. Germline trimming cut 6 bases from V and 8 bases from J; bases unmatched to any gene: 10. The length of the CDR3 is 13 residues. Germline CDR1 SQVTM, CDR2 ANQGSEA. The CDR3 here is CSVATGGTPEAFF. CDR3 nucleotide sequence: TGCAGCGTCGCGACAGGGGGGACTCCGGAAGCTTTCTTT.

The CDR3 DNA reads as TGTGCCAGCACGGACAATAATCTATCTGGCTACACCTTC. Its translation is CASTDNNLSGYTF. The chain couples TRBV28 to TRBJ1-2; D may be TRBD1 (5 bases). V shed 7 bases and J shed 7 bases, with 16 bases lying between them. Germline V CDR1 and CDR2: MDHEN, SYDVKM. The CDR3 runs 13 residues.

The chain combines TRBV27 with TRBJ2-1; no reliable D call. Germline lookup yields CDR1 MNHEY and CDR2 SMNVEV (reference sequence). V lost 1 base to trimming and J lost 3 bases, with 19 bases between them. The CDR3 has 18 amino acids. The CDR3 reads CASSLWAPATSYYNEQFF. CDR3 DNA sequence: TGTGCCAGCAGTTTATGGGCGCCTGCCACCTCCTACTACAATGAGCAGTTCTTC.

This clone was seen just once. V gene TRBV19 combines with J gene TRBJ2-7; perhaps TRBD2 as D (6 bases). Per germline, CDR1 LNHDA and CDR2 SQIVND (reference sequence). The CDR3 is 13 residues long. V lost 3 bases to trimming and J lost 6 bases, with 12 bases between them. CDR3 amino acids: CASSMREALEQYF. The CDR3 DNA follows: TGTGCCAGTAGTATGAGGGAGGCCCTCGAGCAGTACTTC.

CDR3 sequence reads: CASSFTGNAQYF. The CDR3 region has the DNA TGTGCCAGCAGCTTCACAGGGAACGCCCAGTACTTC. The chain couples TRBV5-6 to TRBJ2-5, with D possibly TRBD1 on 6 matching bases. V was clipped by 2 bases and J by 9 bases, with 11 bases between them. This CDR3 is built from 12 residues. Per germline, CDR1 SGHDT and CDR2 YYEEEE.

The rearrangement uses TRBV9 and TRBJ2-3, with a tentative D call TRBD2 (6 bases). Germline CDR1 reads SGDLS; CDR2 reads YYNGEE. The CDR3 sequence is 14 residues long. Between the trimmed V and J ends, which lost 0 bases and 4 bases, there was a span of 9 bases. CDR3 protein: CASSVAGVADTQYF. The CDR3 DNA reads TGTGCCAGCAGCGTAGCGGGAGTGGCAGATACGCAGTATTTT.

The chain's CDR3 is CASSISGGSTDTQYF. DNA of the CDR3: TGTGCCAGTAGTATATCGGGGGGAAGCACAGATACGCAGTATTTT. The chain joins TRBV19 to TRBJ2-3; 7 bases are shared with TRBD2. The CDR3 length is 15 residues. The germline CDR1 and CDR2 sequences are LNHDA and SQIVND (reference sequence). Trimming cost V 2 bases and J 0 bases; bases outside gene matches: 2. The full variable domain, its missing parts supplied by reference TRBV19 and TRBJ2-3, is DGGITQSPKYLFRKEGQNVTLSCEQNLNHDAMYWYRQDPGQGLRLIYYSQIVNDFQKGDIAEGYSVSREKKESFPLTVTSAQKNPTAFYLCASSISGGSTDTQYFGPGTRLTVL.

This chain connects TRBV3-1 (or the pseudogene TRBV3-2) to TRBJ2-5; D may be TRBD1 (6 bases). The germline gives CDR1 LGHDT, CDR2 YNNKEL (reference sequence). V shed 3 bases and J shed 5 bases, with 22 bases lying between them. The CDR3 spans 17 residues. The DNA of the CDR3 is TGTGCCAGCAGCCATTTTCCCGGGCAGGGGTTTCTTGAGACCCAGTACTTC. Its protein product is CASSHFPGQGFLETQYF.

V is TRBV6-6 and J is TRBJ2-7; TRBD2 might be the D (6 bases). The germline gives CDR1 MNHNY, CDR2 SVGAGI (reference sequence). The germline V and J ends were trimmed by 5 bases and 6 bases, with 14 bases remaining between them. This CDR3 region has 13 residues. CDR3 amino acids: CASSLANSGEQYF. DNA of the CDR3: TGTGCCAGCAGTCTAGCGAATAGCGGCGAGCAGTACTTC.

This clone was found a few times. This chain connects TRBV5-8 to TRBJ2-3; D gene unclear. The length of the CDR3 is 12 residues. Trimming left V 1 base short and J 5 bases short, with 5 bases between. The germline V gene has CDR1 SGHTS and CDR2 YDEGEE. CDR3 sequence (DNA): TGTGCCAGCAGCTTGACTGTAGATACGCAGTATTTT. This gives the protein CASSLTVDTQYF.

This sequence joins TRBV19 and TRBJ1-2; the D gene is possibly TRBD1 (6 bases). The germline V gene has CDR1 LNHDA and CDR2 SQIVND (reference sequence). The CDR3 consists of 14 residues. V gave up 3 bases and J gave up 4 bases, with 12 bases separating them. This chain's CDR3 is CASSISPGAYGYTF. The CDR3, as DNA: TGTGCCAGTAGTATCTCGCCAGGGGCCTATGGCTACACCTTC.

The chain joins TRBV7-3 to TRBJ2-6; possibly TRBD1 for D (5 bases). Trimming took 5 bases from V and 0 from J, leaving 11 bases between them. This CDR3 is 16 amino acids long. Germline assignment: CDR1 SGHTA and CDR2 FQGTGA. CDR3 DNA sequence: TGTGCCAGCAGCCCTCAACAGGCCTCTGGGGCCAACGTCCTGACTTTC. Its translation: CASSPQQASGANVLTF. Full variable domain (rest looked up from reference TRBV7-3 and TRBJ2-6): GAGVSQTPSNKVTEKGKYVELRCDPISGHTALYWYRQSLGQGPEFLIYFQGTGAADDSGLPNDRFFAVRPEGSVSTLKIQRTERGDSAVYLCASSPQQASGANVLTFGAGSRLTVL.

This clone came up once. V usage is TRBV7-9 and J usage is TRBJ1-1; D gene unclear. The CDR3 runs to 12 residues. The V end was cut by 0 bases, the J end by 14 bases, with 13 bases between. CDR1 is SEHNR, CDR2 FQNEAQ, per germline (reference sequence). CDR3 nucleotide sequence: TGTGCCAGCAGCTTAGCCCCAGGAGGCCCCTTCTTT. This gives the protein CASSLAPGGPFF. Full variable domain (remainder filled in from reference TRBV7-9 and TRBJ1-1): DTGVSQNPRHKITKRGQNVTFRCDPISEHNRLYWYRQTLGQGPEFLTYFQNEAQLEKSRLLSDRFSAERPKGSFSTLEIQRTEQGDSAMYLCASSLAPGGPFFGQGTRLTVV.

This chain uses TRBV6-4 with TRBJ2-3, with 8 bases matching TRBD2. Germline loops: CDR1 MRHNA, CDR2 SNTAGT. CDR3 size: 14 residues. Trimming took 4 bases from V and 0 from J; bases not matched to a gene: 0. The CDR3 nucleotides read TGTGCCAGCAGTGCTAGCGGGAGCACAGATACGCAGTATTTT. The encoded protein is CASSASGSTDTQYF.

This chain joins TRBV6-5 and TRBJ2-1; a weak D match, TRBD1 (5 bases). Germline loops: CDR1 MNHEY, CDR2 SVGAGI. This CDR3 has 13 residues. Trimming removed 7 bases from V and 8 bases from J, with 15 bases in between. The CDR3 DNA reads TGTGCCAGCACGCGTAGGGGAACGGATGAGCAGTTCTTC. Translating gives CASTRRGTDEQFF.